This entry lists 8 T cell receptor beta chains sequenced from one sample in a study of blood T cell repertoires in COVID-19. Libraries were prepared by immunoSEQ multiplex PCR; TCRdb keeps only in-frame clonotypes and omits some of them. In the table there are fewer than 120,000 clones, around 74% of which are singletons. The sequenced sample consisted of peripheral blood. Receptor source: a woman aged 55-69 years with acute or convalescent COVID-19.

The CDR3 DNA is TGTGCCTGGGCCATCAAGCGGGGGGCAGATACGCAGTATTTT. This translates into CAWAIKRGADTQYF. The rearrangement links TRBV30 to TRBJ2-3; 9 positions match TRBD2. The CDR3 has 14 residues. V was clipped by 5 bases and J by 4 bases; unmatched bases: 7. Germline V gives CDR1 GTSNPN, CDR2 SVGIG (reference sequence).

Only one count was recorded for this clone. The rearrangement joins TRBV6-6 to TRBJ1-2; the D is unclear. This CDR3 has 13 amino acids. V was trimmed by 6 bases and J by 8 bases, leaving 16 bases between them. CDR1 and CDR2 (germline): MNHNY, SVGAGI (reference sequence). The CDR3 reads CASSPPTMWGYTF. The CDR3 DNA reads TGTGCCAGCAGCCCCCCTACTATGTGGGGCTACACCTTC.

The V gene is TRBV9, the J gene TRBJ2-3, with 7 bases that match TRBD1. The germline V gene encodes CDR1 SGDLS and CDR2 YYNGEE. There are 15 residues in the CDR3. The junction had 7 bases not matched to a gene; V was cut back by 6 bases and J by 0 bases. The CDR3 region has the DNA TGTGCCAGCAACAGGGGCTCAGCAAGCACAGATACGCAGTATTTT. Translating gives CASNRGSASTDTQYF.

This rearrangement joins TRBV12-5 to TRBJ2-1, with 9 bases fitting TRBD2. This CDR3 spans 16 amino acids. The junction had 11 bases not matched to a gene; V was cut back by 5 bases and J by 6 bases. Germline CDR1 LGHNT, CDR2 FRNRAP. The CDR3 coding sequence is TGTGCTAGTGGTCCCGGGACTAGCCCCTCCGTCAATGAGCAGTTCTTC. Translated, it gives CASGPGTSPSVNEQFF.

The chain uses TRBV2 and TRBJ1-1, with 8 bases matching TRBD1. Germline-derived CDR1 and CDR2 are SNHLY and FYNNEI. The CDR3 spans 13 residues. The V and J ends lost 8 bases and 5 bases, in that order; junction bases with no gene match: 7. The CDR3 nucleotides are TGTGCCAGCGGACAGGGCTGGGGAACTGAAGCTTTCTTT. Its translation is CASGQGWGTEAFF. Complete variable domain (other parts from reference TRBV2 and TRBJ1-1): EPEVTQTPSHQVTQMGQEVILRCVPISNHLYFYWYRQILGQKVEFLVSFYNNEISEKSEIFDDQFSVERPDGSNFTLKIRSTKLEDSAMYFCASGQGWGTEAFFGQGTRLTVV.

This clone was found once. CDR3 residues: CASSFPSYEQYF. DNA for the CDR3: TGTGCCAGCAGCTTTCCTAGCTACGAGCAGTACTTC. V gene TRBV7-2 combines with J gene TRBJ2-7, with D uncertain. In germline, CDR1 is SGHTA, CDR2 FQGNSA. The CDR3 has 12 amino acids. Trimming stripped 3 bases from V and 3 bases from J, with 6 bases between.

The J gene is TRBJ1-5, the V gene TRBV3-1 (or the pseudogene TRBV3-2); D remains ambiguous. Germline V gene sequence: CDR1 LGHDT, CDR2 YNNKEL (reference sequence). This CDR3 is 14 amino acids long. V was clipped by 5 bases and J by 0 bases, with 8 bases between them. The chain's CDR3 is CASSFGNSNQPQHF. The DNA for the CDR3 is TGTGCCAGCAGCTTCGGTAATAGCAATCAGCCCCAGCATTTT.

The chain recombines TRBV5-1 with TRBJ2-1, with D perhaps TRBD1 (6 bases). CDR3 length equals 14 residues. Germline CDR1 and CDR2: SGHRS and YFSETQ. Trimming took off 0 bases at V and 6 bases at J, with 10 bases between the two ends. CDR3: CASSLESGANEQFF. Written as DNA, the CDR3 is TGCGCCAGCAGCTTGGAATCAGGGGCCAATGAGCAGTTCTTC.